Below, one TCR beta chain is given with its context. What it binds is unknown. Enrollment shut out patients with autoimmune disease history or systemic immunosuppression. The data derive from a study of OX40 agonist ivuxolimab in advanced cancers. Study findings and constraints: More expanded clones were found, on average, in CD8+ than in CD4+ T cells.

Using immunoSEQ multiplex PCR, the repertoire was profiled, and TCRdb retains in-frame clones only, with some absent. The sample yields about 100,000 clones, approximately 90% seen once. Trimming cost V 3 bases and J 0 bases, with 5 bases left between them. Germline V lookup: CDR1 KGHSH, CDR2 LQKENI. The CDR3 is made up of 14 amino acids. This specimen consisted of CD4+ or CD8+ T cells sorted from blood, obtained in a trial of the OX40 agonist ivuxolimab. The source of this sequence is an adult with an advanced solid tumor such as melanoma, head and neck, liver or kidney cancer. The V call is TRBV18, the J call TRBJ2-2; no firm D call. Here the CDR3 reads CASSPPTNTGELFF. Here the CDR3 DNA reads TGTGCCAGCTCACCCCCGACGAACACCGGGGAGCTGTTTTTT.